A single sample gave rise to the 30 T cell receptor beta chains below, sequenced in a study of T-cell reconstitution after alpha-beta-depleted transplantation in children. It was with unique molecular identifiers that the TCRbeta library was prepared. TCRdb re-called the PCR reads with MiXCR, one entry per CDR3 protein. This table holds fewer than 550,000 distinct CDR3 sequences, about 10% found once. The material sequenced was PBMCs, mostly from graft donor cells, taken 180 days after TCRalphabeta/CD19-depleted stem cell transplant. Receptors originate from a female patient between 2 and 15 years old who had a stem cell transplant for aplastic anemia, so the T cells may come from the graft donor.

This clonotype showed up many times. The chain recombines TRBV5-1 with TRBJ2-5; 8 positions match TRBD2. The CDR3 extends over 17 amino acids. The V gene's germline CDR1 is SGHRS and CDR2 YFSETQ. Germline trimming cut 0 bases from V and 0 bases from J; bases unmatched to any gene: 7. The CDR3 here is CASSLGLAGTYQETQYF. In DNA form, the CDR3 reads TGCGCCAGCAGCTTGGGCCTAGCGGGCACTTACCAAGAGACCCAGTACTTC.

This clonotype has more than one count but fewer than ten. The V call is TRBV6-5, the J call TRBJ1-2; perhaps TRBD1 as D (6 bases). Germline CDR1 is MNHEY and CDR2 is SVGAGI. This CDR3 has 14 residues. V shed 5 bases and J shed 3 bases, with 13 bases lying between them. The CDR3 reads CASSLQGEYYGYTF. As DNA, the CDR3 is TGTGCCAGCAGTCTACAGGGAGAGTACTATGGCTACACCTTC.

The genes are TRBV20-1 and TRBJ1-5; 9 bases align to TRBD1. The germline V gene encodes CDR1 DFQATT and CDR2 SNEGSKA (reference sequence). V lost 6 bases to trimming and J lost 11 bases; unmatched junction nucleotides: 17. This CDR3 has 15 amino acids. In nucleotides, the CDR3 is TGCAGTGCGCTAGACAGGGGGGGAGGGAATTTGGCCCAGCATTTT. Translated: CSALDRGGGNLAQHF.

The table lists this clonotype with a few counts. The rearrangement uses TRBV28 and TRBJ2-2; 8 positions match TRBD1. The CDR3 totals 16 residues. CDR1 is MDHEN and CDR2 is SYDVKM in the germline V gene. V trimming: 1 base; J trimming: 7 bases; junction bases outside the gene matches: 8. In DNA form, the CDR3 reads TGTGCCAGCAGTTTATACCAGGGGGCATTCGGCGGGGAGCTGTTTTTT. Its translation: CASSLYQGAFGGELFF.

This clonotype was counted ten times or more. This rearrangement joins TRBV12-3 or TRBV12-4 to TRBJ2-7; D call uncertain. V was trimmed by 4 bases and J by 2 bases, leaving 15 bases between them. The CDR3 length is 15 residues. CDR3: CASSSRPPSPYEQYF. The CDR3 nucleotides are TGTGCCAGCAGTTCGAGGCCCCCCTCACCCTACGAGCAGTACTTC.

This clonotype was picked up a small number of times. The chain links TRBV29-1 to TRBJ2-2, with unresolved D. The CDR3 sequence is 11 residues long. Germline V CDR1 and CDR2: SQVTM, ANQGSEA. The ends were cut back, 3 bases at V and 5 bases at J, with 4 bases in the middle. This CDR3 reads CSVDLTGELFF. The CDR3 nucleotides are TGCAGCGTTGATCTTACCGGGGAGCTGTTTTTT.

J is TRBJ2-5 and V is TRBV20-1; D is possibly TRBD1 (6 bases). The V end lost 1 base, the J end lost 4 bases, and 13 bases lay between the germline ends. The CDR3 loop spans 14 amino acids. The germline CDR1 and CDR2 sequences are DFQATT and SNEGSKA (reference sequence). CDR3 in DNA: TGCAGTGCTAGAGTTTTCCAGGGGTTAGAGACCCAGTACTTC. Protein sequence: CSARVFQGLETQYF.

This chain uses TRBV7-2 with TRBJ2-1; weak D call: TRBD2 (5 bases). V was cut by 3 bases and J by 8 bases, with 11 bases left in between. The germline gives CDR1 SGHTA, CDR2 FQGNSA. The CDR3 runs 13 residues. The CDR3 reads CASSFPGSDEQFF. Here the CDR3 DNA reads TGTGCCAGCAGCTTCCCCGGTAGCGATGAGCAGTTCTTC.

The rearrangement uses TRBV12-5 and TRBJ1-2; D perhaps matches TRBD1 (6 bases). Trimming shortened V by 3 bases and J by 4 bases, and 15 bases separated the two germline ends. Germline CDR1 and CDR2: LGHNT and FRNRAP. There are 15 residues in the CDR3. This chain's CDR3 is CASGFSGGSAYGYTF. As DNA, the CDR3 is TGTGCTAGTGGTTTTAGCGGGGGCAGTGCCTATGGCTACACCTTC.

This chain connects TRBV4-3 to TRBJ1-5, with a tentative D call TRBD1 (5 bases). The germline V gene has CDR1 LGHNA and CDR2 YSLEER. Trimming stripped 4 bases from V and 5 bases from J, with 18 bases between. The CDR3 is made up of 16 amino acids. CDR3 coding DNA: TGCGCCAGCAGCCCTGGGGTTGGCAGGGCGGATCAGCCCCAGCATTTT. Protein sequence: CASSPGVGRADQPQHF.

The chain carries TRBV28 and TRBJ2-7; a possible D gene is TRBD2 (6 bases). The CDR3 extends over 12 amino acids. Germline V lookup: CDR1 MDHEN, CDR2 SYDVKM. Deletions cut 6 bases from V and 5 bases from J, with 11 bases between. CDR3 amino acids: CASSRGVHEQYF. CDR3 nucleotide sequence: TGTGCCAGCAGCCGCGGGGTTCACGAGCAGTACTTC.

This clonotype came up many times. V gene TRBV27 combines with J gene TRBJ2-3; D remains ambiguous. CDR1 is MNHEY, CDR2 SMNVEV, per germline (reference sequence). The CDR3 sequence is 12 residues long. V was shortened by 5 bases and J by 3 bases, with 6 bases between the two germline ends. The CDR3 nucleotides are TGTGCCAGCAGTCCCAAAACAGATACGCAGTATTTT. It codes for CASSPKTDTQYF.

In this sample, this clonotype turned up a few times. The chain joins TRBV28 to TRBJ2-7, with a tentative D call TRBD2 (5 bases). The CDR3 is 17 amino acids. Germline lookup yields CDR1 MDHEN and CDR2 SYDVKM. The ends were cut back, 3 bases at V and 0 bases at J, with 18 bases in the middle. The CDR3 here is CASSLTSGGFSSYEQYF. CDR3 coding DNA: TGTGCCAGCAGTTTGACGTCGGGCGGGTTTAGCTCCTACGAGCAGTACTTC.

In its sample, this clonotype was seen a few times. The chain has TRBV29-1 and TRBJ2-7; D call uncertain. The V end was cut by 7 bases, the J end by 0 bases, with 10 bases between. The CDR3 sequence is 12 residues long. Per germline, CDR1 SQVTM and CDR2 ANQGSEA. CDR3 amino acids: CSAILGSYEQYF. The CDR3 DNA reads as TGCAGCGCTATCCTTGGCTCCTACGAGCAGTACTTC.

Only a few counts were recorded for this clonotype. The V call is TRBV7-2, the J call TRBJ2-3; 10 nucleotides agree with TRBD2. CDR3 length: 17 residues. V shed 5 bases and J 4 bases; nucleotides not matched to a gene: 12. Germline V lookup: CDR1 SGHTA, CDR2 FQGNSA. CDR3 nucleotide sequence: TGTGCCAGCAGCCCGTGGCGACTAGCGGGTGGGGCAGATACGCAGTATTTT. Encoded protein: CASSPWRLAGGADTQYF.

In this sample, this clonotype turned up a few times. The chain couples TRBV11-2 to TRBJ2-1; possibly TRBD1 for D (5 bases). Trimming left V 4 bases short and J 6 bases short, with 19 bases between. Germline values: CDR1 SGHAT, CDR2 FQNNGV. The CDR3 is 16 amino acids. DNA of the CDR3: TGTGCCAGCAGCTCGGCTGCAGGGTTTCAAGGCAATGAGCAGTTCTTC. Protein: CASSSAAGFQGNEQFF. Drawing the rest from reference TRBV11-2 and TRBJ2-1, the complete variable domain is EAGVAQSPRYKIIEKRQSVAFWCNPISGHATLYWYQQILGQGPKLLIQFQNNGVVDDSQLPKDRFSAERLKGVDSTLKIQPAKLEDSAVYLCASSSAAGFQGNEQFFGPGTRLTVL.

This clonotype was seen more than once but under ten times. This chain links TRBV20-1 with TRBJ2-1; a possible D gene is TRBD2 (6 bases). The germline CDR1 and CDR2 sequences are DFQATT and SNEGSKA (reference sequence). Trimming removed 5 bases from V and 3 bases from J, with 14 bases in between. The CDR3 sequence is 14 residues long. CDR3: CSARWGGHYNEQFF. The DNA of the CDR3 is TGCAGTGCTCGTTGGGGAGGCCACTACAATGAGCAGTTCTTC.

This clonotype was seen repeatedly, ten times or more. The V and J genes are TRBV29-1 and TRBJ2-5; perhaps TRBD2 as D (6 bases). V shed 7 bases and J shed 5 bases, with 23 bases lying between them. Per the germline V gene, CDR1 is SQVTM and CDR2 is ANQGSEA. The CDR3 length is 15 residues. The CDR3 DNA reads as TGCAGCGCCCCGGAGGGAGTGTTACAAGGGGAGACCCAGTACTTC. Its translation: CSAPEGVLQGETQYF.

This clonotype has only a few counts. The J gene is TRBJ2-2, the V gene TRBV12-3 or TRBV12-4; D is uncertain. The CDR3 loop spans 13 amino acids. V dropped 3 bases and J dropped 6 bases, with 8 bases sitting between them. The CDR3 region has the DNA TGTGCCAGCAGTTTTCGGTTCCCCGGGGAGCTGTTTTTT. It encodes CASSFRFPGELFF.

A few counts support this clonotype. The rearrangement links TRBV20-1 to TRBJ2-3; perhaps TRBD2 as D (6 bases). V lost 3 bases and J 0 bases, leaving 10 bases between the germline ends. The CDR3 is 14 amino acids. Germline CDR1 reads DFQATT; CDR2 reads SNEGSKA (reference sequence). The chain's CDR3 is CSASASASTDTQYF. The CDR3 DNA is TGCAGTGCTAGTGCTAGCGCTAGCACAGATACGCAGTATTTT.

The CDR3 nucleotides read TGTGCCAGCAGCAAAGCAAAACTTTTGGACCCCGAGACTGAAGCTTTCTTT. This gives the protein CASSKAKLLDPETEAFF. The chain couples TRBV21-1 to TRBJ1-1. TRBV21-1 is an annotated pseudogene. This CDR3 is 17 amino acids long.

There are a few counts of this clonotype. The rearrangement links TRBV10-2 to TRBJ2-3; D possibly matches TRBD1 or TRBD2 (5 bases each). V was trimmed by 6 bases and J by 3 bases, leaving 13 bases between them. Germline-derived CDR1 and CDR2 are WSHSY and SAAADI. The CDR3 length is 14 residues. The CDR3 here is CASRSRGGTDTQYF. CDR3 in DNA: TGCGCCAGCAGGTCCCGGGGCGGGACAGATACGCAGTATTTT.

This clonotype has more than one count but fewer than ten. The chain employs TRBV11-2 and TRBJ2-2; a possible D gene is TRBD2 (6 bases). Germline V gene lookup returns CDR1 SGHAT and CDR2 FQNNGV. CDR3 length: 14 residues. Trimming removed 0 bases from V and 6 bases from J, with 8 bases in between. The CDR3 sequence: CASSLEPGAGELFF. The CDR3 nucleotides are TGTGCCAGCAGCTTAGAACCGGGGGCCGGGGAGCTGTTTTTT.

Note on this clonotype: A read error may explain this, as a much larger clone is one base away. In nucleotides, the CDR3 is TGCGCCAGCAGCCTGACTAGCGACACAGATACGCAGTATTTT. The encoded protein is CASSLTSDTDTQYF. This chain links TRBV5-1 with TRBJ2-3; 8 bases are a match to TRBD2. The V and J ends lost 4 bases and 2 bases, in that order; junction bases with no gene match: 3. Looked up from germline, CDR1 is SGHRS and CDR2 is YFSETQ. This CDR3 is 14 amino acids long.

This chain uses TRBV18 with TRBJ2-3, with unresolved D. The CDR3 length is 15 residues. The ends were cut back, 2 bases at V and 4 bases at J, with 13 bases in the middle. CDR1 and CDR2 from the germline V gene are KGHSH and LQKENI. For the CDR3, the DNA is TGTGCCAGCTCACCAAAGGGCGTAGGGTCAGATACGCAGTATTTT. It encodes CASSPKGVGSDTQYF.

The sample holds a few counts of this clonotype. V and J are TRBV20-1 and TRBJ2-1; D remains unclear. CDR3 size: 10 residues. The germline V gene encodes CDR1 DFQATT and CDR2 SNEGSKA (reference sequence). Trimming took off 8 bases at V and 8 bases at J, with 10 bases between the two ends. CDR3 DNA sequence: TGCAGTTATCCGGGCGATGAGCAGTTCTTC. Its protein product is CSYPGDEQFF.

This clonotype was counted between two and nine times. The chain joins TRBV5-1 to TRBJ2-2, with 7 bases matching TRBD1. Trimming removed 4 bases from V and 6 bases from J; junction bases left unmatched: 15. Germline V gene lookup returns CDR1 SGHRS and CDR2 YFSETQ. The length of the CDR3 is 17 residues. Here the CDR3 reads CASSELSKGGAAGELFF. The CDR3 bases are TGCGCCAGCAGCGAGCTCTCGAAAGGGGGCGCCGCCGGGGAGCTGTTTTTT.

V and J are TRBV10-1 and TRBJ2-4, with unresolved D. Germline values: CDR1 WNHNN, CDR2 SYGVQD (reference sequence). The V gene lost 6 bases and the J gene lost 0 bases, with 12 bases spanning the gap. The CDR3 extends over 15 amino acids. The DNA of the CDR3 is TGCGCCAGCAGGGAACGGCAGCTAGCCAAAAACATTCAGTACTTC. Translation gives CASRERQLAKNIQYF.

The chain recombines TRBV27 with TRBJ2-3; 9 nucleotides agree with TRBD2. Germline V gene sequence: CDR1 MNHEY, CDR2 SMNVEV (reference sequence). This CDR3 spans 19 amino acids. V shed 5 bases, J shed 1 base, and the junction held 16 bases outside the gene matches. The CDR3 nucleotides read TGTGCCAGCAGTCAGTCTGGCGGGAGGGTATTCCCTGGCACAGATACGCAGTATTTT. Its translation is CASSQSGGRVFPGTDTQYF.

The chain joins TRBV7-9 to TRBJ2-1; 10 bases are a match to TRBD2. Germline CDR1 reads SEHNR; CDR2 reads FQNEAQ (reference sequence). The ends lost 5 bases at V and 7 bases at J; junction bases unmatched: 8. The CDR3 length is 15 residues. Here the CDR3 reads CASSPSGGAGNEQFF. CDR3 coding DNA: TGTGCCAGCAGCCCCAGCGGGGGGGCCGGAAATGAGCAGTTCTTC.